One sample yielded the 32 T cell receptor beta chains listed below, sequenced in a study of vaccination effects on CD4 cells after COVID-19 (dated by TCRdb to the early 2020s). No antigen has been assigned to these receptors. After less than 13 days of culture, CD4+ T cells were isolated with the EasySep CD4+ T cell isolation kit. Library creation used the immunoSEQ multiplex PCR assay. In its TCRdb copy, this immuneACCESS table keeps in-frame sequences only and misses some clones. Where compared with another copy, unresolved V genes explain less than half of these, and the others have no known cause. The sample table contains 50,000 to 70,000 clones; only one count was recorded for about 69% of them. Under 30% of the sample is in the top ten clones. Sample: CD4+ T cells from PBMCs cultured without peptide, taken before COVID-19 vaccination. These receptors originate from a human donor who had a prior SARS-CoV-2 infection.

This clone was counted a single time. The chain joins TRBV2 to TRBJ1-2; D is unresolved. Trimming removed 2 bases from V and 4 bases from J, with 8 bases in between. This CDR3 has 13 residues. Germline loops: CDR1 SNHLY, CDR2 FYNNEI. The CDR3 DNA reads TGTGCCAGCAGTGAATACAGTCTCTATGGCTACACCTTC. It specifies CASSEYSLYGYTF.

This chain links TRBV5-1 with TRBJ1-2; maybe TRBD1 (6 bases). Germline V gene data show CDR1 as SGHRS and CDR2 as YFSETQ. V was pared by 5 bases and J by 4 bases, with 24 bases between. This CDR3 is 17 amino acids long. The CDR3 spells CASSNPGQGLSVYGYTF. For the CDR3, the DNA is TGCGCCAGCAGTAACCCGGGACAAGGACTGTCAGTCTATGGCTACACCTTC.

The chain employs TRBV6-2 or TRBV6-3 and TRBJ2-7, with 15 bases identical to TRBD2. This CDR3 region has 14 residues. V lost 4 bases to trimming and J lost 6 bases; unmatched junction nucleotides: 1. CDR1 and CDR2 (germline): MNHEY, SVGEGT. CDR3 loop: CASSLGLAGGEQYF. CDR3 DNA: TGTGCCAGCAGTTTGGGACTAGCGGGGGGCGAGCAGTACTTC.

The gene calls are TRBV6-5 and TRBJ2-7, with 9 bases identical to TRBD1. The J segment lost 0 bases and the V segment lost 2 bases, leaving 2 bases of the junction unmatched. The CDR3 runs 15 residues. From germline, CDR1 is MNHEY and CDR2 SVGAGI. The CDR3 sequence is CASSYGTGSSYEQYF. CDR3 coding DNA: TGTGCCAGCAGTTACGGGACAGGGAGCTCCTACGAGCAGTACTTC.

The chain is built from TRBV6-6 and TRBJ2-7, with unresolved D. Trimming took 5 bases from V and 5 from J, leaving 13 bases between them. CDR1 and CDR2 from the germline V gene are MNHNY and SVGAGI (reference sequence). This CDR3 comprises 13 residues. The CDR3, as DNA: TGTGCCAGCAGTCCGGATAGGTGGCACGAGCAGTACTTC. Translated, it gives CASSPDRWHEQYF.

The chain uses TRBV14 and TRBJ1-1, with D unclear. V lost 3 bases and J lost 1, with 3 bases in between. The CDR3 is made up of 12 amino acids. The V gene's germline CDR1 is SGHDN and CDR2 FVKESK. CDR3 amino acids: CASSHGNTEAFF. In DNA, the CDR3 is TGTGCCAGCAGCCACGGGAACACTGAAGCTTTCTTT.

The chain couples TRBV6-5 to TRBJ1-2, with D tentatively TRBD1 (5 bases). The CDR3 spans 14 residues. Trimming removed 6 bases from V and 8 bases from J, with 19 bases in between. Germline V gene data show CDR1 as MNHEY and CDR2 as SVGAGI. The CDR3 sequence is CASSRFGGVRGYTF. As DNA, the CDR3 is TGTGCCAGCAGCCGATTCGGGGGGGTAAGGGGCTACACCTTC.

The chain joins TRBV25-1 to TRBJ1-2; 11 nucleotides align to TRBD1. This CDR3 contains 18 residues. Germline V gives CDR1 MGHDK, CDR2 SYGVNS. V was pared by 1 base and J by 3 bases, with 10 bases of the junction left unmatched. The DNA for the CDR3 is TGTGCCAGCAGTGAATCCCCATCTAGGACAGGGGGCCACTATGGCTACACCTTC. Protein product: CASSESPSRTGGHYGYTF.

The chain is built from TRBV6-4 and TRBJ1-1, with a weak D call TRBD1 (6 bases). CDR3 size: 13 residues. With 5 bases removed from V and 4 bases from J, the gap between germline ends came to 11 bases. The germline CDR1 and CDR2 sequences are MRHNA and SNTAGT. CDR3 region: CASSYRDGTEAFF. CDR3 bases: TGTGCCAGCAGTTACAGGGACGGCACTGAAGCTTTCTTT.

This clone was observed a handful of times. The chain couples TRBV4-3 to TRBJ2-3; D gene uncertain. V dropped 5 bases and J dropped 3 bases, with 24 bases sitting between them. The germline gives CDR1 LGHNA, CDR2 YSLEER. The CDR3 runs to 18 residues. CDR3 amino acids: CASSSRLGSDLGTDTQYF. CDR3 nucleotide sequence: TGCGCCAGCAGCTCGAGGCTCGGATCAGACTTAGGGACAGATACGCAGTATTTT.

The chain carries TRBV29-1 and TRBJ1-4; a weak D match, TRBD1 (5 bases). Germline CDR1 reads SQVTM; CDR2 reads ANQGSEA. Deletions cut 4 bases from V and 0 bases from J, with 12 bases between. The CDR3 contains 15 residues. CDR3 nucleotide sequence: TGCAGCGTTGGGGGACTTAGTGCAACTAATGAAAAACTGTTTTTT. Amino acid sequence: CSVGGLSATNEKLFF.

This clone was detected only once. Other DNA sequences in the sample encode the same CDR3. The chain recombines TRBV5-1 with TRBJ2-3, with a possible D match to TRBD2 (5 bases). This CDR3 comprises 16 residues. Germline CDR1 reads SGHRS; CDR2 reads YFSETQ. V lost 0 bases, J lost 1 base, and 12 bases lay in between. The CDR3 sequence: CASSLGPSRGTDTQYF. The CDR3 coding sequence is TGCGCCAGCAGCTTGGGTCCCTCGCGGGGCACAGATACGCAGTATTTT.

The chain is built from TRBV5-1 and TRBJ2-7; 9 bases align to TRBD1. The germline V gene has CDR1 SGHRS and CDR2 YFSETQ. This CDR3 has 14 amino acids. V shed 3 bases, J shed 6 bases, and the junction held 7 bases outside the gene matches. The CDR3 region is CASSWGTGTREQYF. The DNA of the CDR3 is TGCGCCAGCAGCTGGGGGACAGGGACTCGCGAGCAGTACTTC.

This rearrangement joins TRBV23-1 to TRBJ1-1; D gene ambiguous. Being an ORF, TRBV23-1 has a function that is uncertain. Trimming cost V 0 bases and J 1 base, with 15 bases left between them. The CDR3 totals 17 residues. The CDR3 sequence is CASSQSDGEWENTEAFF. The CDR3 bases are TGCGCCAGCAGTCAATCGGACGGGGAATGGGAGAACACTGAAGCTTTCTTT.

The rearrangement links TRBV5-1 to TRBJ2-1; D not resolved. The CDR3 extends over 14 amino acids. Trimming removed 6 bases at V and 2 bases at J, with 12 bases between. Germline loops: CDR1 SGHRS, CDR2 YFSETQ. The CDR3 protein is CASTSSLTYNEQFF. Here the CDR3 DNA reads TGCGCCAGCACCTCATCTCTCACCTACAATGAGCAGTTCTTC.

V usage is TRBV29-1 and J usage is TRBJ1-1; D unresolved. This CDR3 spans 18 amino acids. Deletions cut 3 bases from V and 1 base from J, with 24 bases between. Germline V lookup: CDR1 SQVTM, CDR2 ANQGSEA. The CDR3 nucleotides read TGCAGCGTTGATGGGTTCTGGGTGACACGACCTAAGAACACTGAAGCTTTCTTT. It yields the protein CSVDGFWVTRPKNTEAFF.

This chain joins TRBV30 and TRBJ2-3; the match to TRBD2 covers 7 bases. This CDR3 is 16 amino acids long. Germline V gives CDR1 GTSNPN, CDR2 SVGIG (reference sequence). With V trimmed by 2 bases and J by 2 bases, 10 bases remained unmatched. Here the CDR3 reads CAWSHRSGAVTDTQYF. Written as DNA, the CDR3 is TGTGCCTGGAGTCACAGGAGCGGGGCTGTCACAGATACGCAGTATTTT.

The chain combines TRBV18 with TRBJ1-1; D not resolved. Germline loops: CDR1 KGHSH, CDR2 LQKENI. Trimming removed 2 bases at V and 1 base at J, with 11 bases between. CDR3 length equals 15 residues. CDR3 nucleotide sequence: TGTGCCAGCTCACCATTTGAGTCCGGGAACACTGAAGCTTTCTTT. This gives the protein CASSPFESGNTEAFF.

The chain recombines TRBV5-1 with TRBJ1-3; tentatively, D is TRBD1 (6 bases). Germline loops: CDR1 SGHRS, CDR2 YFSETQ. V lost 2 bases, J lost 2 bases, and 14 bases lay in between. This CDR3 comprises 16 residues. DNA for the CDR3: TGCGCCAGCAGCTTACAATCCGGACAGACTGGAAACACCATATATTTT. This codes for CASSLQSGQTGNTIYF.

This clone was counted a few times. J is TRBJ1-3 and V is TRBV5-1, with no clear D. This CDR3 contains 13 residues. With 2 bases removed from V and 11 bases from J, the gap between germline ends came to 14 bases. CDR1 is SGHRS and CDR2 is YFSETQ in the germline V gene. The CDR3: CASSFSRDSAIYF. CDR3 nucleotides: TGCGCCAGCAGCTTTTCTAGGGATTCCGCCATATATTTT.

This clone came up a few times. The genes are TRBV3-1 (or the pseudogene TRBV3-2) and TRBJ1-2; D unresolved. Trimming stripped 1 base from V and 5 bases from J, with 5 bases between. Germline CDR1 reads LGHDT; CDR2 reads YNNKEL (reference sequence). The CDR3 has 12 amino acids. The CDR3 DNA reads TGTGCCAGCAGCCAAGGACGGTATGGCTACACCTTC. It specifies CASSQGRYGYTF.

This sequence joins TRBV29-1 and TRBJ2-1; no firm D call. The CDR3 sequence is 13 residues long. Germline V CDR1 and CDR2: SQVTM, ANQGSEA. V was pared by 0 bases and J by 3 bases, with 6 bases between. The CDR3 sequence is CSVEDSHYNEQFF. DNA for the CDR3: TGCAGCGTTGAAGATTCACACTACAATGAGCAGTTCTTC.

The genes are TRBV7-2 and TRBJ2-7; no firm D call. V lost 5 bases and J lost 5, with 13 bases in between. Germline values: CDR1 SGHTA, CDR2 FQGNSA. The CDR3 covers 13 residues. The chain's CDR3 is CASSTELRHEQYF. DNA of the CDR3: TGTGCCAGCAGCACAGAACTAAGACACGAGCAGTACTTC.

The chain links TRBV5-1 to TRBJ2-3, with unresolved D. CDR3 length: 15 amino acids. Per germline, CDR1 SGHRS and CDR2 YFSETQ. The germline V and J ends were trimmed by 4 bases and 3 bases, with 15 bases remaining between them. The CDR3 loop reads CASSPGGTWTDTQYF. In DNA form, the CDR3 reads TGCGCCAGCAGCCCCGGCGGAACCTGGACAGATACGCAGTATTTT.

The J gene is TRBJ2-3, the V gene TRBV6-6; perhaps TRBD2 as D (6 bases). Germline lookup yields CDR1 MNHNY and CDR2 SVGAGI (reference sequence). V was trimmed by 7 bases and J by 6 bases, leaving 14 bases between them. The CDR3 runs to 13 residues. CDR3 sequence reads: CASTRIGGDTQYF. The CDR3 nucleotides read TGTGCCAGCACCAGGATTGGGGGGGATACGCAGTATTTT.

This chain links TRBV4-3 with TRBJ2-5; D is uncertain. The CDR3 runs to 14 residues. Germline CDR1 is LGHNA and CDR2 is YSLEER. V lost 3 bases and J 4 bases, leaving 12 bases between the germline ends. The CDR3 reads CASSQDLRAETQYF. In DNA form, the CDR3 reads TGCGCCAGCAGCCAGGATTTAAGGGCAGAGACCCAGTACTTC.

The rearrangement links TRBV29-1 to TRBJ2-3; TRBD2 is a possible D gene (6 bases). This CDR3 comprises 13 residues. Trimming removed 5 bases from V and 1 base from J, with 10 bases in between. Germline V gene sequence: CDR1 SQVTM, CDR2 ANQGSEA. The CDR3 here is CSVSWGGTDTQYF. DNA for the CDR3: TGCAGCGTTAGTTGGGGGGGCACAGATACGCAGTATTTT.

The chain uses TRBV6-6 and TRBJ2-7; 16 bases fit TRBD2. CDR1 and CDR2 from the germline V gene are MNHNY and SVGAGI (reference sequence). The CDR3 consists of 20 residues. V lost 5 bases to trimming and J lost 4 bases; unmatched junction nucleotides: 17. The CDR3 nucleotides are TGTGCCAGCAGTCCCCAGACGGGACTAGCGGGAGGGCCCGAAGAGTACGAGCAGTACTTC. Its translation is CASSPQTGLAGGPEEYEQYF.

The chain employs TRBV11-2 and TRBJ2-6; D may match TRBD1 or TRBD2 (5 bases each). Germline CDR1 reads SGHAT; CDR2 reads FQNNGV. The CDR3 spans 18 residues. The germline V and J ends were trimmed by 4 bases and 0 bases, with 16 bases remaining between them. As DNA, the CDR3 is TGTGCCAGCAGCTCGGACCTTTGGGGGAGCTCTGGGGCCAACGTCCTGACTTTC. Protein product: CASSSDLWGSSGANVLTF.

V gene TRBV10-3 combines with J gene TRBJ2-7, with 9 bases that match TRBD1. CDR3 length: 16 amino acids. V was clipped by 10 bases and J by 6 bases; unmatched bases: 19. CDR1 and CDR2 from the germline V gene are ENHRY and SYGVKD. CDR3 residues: CATAQSTGTGRFEQYF. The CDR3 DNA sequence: TGTGCCACCGCACAGAGCACCGGGACAGGGAGGTTCGAGCAGTACTTC.

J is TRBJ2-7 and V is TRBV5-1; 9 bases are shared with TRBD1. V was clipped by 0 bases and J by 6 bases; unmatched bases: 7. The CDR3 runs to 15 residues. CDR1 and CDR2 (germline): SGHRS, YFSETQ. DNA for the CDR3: TGCGCCAGCAGCTTGGATTGGGACAGGGACTTCGAGCAGTACTTC. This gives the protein CASSLDWDRDFEQYF.

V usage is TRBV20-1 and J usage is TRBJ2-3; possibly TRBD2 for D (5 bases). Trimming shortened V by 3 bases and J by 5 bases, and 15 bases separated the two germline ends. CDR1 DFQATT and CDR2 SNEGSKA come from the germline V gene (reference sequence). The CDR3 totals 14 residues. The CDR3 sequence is CSASRVAAGDTQYF. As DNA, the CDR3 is TGCAGTGCTAGTCGTGTAGCTGCGGGAGATACGCAGTATTTT.